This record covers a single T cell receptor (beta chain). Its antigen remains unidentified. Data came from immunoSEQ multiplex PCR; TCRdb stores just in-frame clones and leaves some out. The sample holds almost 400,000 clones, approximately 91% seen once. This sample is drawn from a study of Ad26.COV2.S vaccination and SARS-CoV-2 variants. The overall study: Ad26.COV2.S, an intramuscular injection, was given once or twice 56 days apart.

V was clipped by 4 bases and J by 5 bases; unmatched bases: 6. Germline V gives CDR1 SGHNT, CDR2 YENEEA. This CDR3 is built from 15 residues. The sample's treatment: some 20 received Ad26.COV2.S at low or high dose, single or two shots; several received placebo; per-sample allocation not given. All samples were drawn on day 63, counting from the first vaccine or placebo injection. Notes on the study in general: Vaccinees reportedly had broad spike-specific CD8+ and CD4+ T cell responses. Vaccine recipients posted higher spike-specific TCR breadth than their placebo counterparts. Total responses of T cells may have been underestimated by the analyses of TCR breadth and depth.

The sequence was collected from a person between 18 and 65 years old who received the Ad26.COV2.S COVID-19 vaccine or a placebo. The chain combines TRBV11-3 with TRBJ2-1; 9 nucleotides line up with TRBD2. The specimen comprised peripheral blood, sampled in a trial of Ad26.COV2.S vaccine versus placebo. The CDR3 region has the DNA TGTGCCAGCAGCTCGTCGGCGGGAGGGCACAATGAGCAGTTCTTC. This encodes CASSSSAGGHNEQFF.